This is a list of T cell receptor beta chains from one sample in a study of blood T cell repertoires in COVID-19. Assay: immunoSEQ multiplex PCR; the TCRdb copy retains only in-frame clones and omits some. The sample shows 200,000 to 250,000 clones, roughly four fifths of them seen only once. Sequences were obtained from peripheral blood. These receptors were taken from a woman in her fifties or sixties with acute or convalescent COVID-19. Both conserved end residues are part of each CDR3. A D gene is named only where the DNA matches it firmly. Size values are once, few and many counts, or a class for expanded clones, and some rows have none.

TRBJ1-2	NA	TRBD1	TRBV7-3	TGTGCCAGCAGCACCAATTCAGGGGGCGGCTACACCTTC	CASSTNSGGGYTF
TRBJ1-3	NA	NA	TRBV7-2	TGTGCCAGCAGCTTAGGGGGCGCAAAGGGAAACACCATATATTTT	CASSLGGAKGNTIYF
TRBJ1-3	NA	NA	TRBV28	TGTGCCAGCACCCCTGGGGGGGCCCGCTCTGGAAACACCATATATTTT	CASTPGGARSGNTIYF
TRBJ2-1	NA	NA	TRBV7-2	TGTGCCAGCAGCTTAGATTCGGGGAGATCCAATGAGCAGTTCTTC	CASSLDSGRSNEQFF
TRBJ2-1	NA	NA	TRBV5-6	TGTGCCAGCGTTGGCGGGGATGTGGTGAATGAGCAGTTCTTC	CASVGGDVVNEQFF
TRBJ2-3	NA	NA	TRBV24-1	TGTGCCACCCGCGGAGAAGGGAGAAAAGAGCAGTATTTT	CATRGEGRKEQYF
TRBJ2-3	NA	NA	TRBV15	TGTGCCACCAGCAGAGACCTGTCTAGCACAGATACGCAGTATTTT	CATSRDLSSTDTQYF
TRBJ2-1	NA	NA	TRBV3-1/TRBV3-2	TGTGCCAGCAGCTCCACGGGAGAGCAGTTCTTC	CASSSTGEQFF
TRBJ2-7	many	TRBD1	TRBV5-3	TGTGCCAGAAGCCCACGGGACAGGTCCTACGAGCAGTACTTC	CARSPRDRSYEQYF
TRBJ1-5	once	TRBD1	TRBV7-9	TGTGCCAGCGCAGGCGGGACAGGGGTACAGCCCCAGCATTTT	CASAGGTGVQPQHF
TRBJ2-2	NA	TRBD2	TRBV7-8	TGTGCCAGCAGCCCCGGACTAGCGGGGGGGCCGGTCAGAACCGGGGAGCTGTTTTTT	CASSPGLAGGPVRTGELFF
TRBJ1-6	NA	NA	TRBV5-6	TGTGCCAGCAGCTTAGGGGTCAGTAATAATTCACCCCTCCACTTT	CASSLGVSNNSPLHF
TRBJ2-2	NA	NA	TRBV6-4	TGTGCCAGCAGTGAGGGCAGGGGCACCGGGGAGCTGTTTTTT	CASSEGRGTGELFF
TRBJ2-7	NA	NA	TRBV5-4	TGTGCCAGCGGATTCTTAACGGGGGGCTCGGACTACGAGCAGTACTTC	CASGFLTGGSDYEQYF
TRBJ1-2	NA	NA	TRBV27	TGTGCCAGCAGTCCCAATAGGGAGGGCTATGGCTACACCTTC	CASSPNREGYGYTF
TRBJ2-1	NA	TRBD2	TRBV7-2	TGTGCCAGCAGCCCAACTAGCGGGTTATACAATGAGCAGTTCTTC	CASSPTSGLYNEQFF
TRBJ2-3	NA	TRBD2	TRBV5-4	TGTGCCAGCAGCTTGGGGGGACTAGGGGTCATAGATACGCAGTATTTT	CASSLGGLGVIDTQYF
TRBJ2-1	NA	NA	TRBV7-8	TGTGCCAGCAGCTTAGGGCTAGGTGGCGATGAGCAGTTCTTC	CASSLGLGGDEQFF
TRBJ2-2	NA	TRBD1	TRBV7-2	TGTGCCAGCAGCTCCTTTACAGGGGGTCACGGGGAGCTGTTTTTT	CASSSFTGGHGELFF
TRBJ2-5	NA	TRBD1	TRBV28	TGTGCCAGCAGTTTAGGGACAGGGAGGGAGACCCAGTACTTC	CASSLGTGRETQYF
TRBJ2-3	NA	TRBD2	TRBV5-5	TGTGCCAGCAGCCCGAGACTAGCTAGCACAGATACGCAGTATTTT	CASSPRLASTDTQYF
TRBJ1-5	NA	NA	TRBV25-1	TGTGCCAGCAGGGCAGGGAATCAGCCCCAGCATTTT	CASRAGNQPQHF
TRBJ2-3	NA	NA	TRBV4-3	TGCGCCAGCAGCCCCCGCCTAGCGATCACAGATACGCAGTATTTT	CASSPRLAITDTQYF
TRBJ1-2	NA	TRBD1	TRBV28	TGTGCCAGCAGTCCACAACGCGACAGGGGAGATGGCTACACCTTC	CASSPQRDRGDGYTF
TRBJ1-6	NA	NA	TRBV5-6	TGTGCCAGCACTATAGGAGGTTCACCCCTCCACTTT	CASTIGGSPLHF
TRBJ1-4	once	TRBD1	TRBV7-9	TGTGCCAGCAGCTCCTTGGGACAGGGGGGTCAAAAACTGTTTTTT	CASSSLGQGGQKLFF
TRBJ2-7	NA	NA	TRBV5-1	TGCGCCAGCAGCGGGGGGACGGACTTCGAGCAGTACTTC	CASSGGTDFEQYF
TRBJ2-7	NA	NA	TRBV11-2	TGTGCCAGCAGCTTAAGGGGCGCGGGAACCTACGAGCAGTACTTC	CASSLRGAGTYEQYF
TRBJ2-3	NA	TRBD2	TRBV24-1	TGTGCCACTGCCGGGACTAGCGGGACTCCAGATACGCAGTATTTT	CATAGTSGTPDTQYF